These 27 T cell receptor beta chains originate from one sample sequenced in a study of shared clonotypes between healthy human individuals. Generated by immunoSEQ multiplex PCR, the TCRdb table keeps only in-frame clones and is missing some. The sample shows about 480,000 clones, about 75% of them seen only once. The sample was PBMCs. These receptors all come from a woman between 35 and 50 years old in good health. Some clones in this sample may be carry-over from other donors' samples.

This chain connects TRBV11-2 to TRBJ2-7; TRBD2 matches 7 bases. In germline, CDR1 is SGHAT, CDR2 FQNNGV. The CDR3 spans 14 residues. Trimming at V came to 5 bases and at J to 1 base, leaving 5 bases not matched to a gene. The chain's CDR3 is CASSGSGFSYEQYF. In DNA form, the CDR3 reads TGTGCCAGCAGCGGTAGCGGGTTTTCCTACGAGCAGTACTTC.

This rearrangement joins TRBV6-8 to TRBJ2-7; D uncertain. Germline assignment: CDR1 MNHGY and CDR2 SAAAGT. The CDR3 is 14 amino acids. Deletions cut 2 bases from V and 3 bases from J, with 11 bases between. The CDR3 protein is CASSYLPTLYEQYF. The CDR3 coding sequence is TGTGCCAGCAGTTACCTTCCGACCCTCTACGAGCAGTACTTC.

The chain employs TRBV7-6 and TRBJ1-3; D remains ambiguous. The CDR3 covers 14 residues. Trimming stripped 5 bases from V and 1 base from J, with 9 bases between. In germline, CDR1 is SGHVS, CDR2 FNYEAQ. The CDR3 reads CASSLTGSGNTIYF. The CDR3 DNA follows: TGTGCCAGCAGCCTGACCGGTTCTGGAAACACCATATATTTT.

The J gene is TRBJ2-7, the V gene TRBV2; D is possibly TRBD2 (6 bases). V lost 3 bases, J lost 7 bases, and 16 bases lay in between. CDR3 length: 14 amino acids. The germline gives CDR1 SNHLY, CDR2 FYNNEI. CDR3 protein: CASSEANRGIEQYF. The CDR3 DNA reads TGTGCCAGCAGTGAGGCGAATCGGGGGATAGAGCAGTACTTC.

V and J are TRBV5-6 and TRBJ2-1, with TRBD1 identical over 7 bases. Per germline, CDR1 SGHDT and CDR2 YYEEEE. V lost 4 bases, J lost 8 bases, and 9 bases stayed unmatched. CDR3 length: 14 amino acids. The CDR3 coding sequence is TGTGCCAGCAGCCCGCGGACAGGTTACCATGAGCAGTTCTTC. The encoded protein is CASSPRTGYHEQFF.

The rearrangement links TRBV7-9 to TRBJ2-7; D is perhaps TRBD1 (5 bases). The CDR3 contains 15 residues. Germline V gene data show CDR1 as SEHNR and CDR2 as FQNEAQ (reference sequence). Trimming removed 2 bases from V and 3 bases from J, with 14 bases in between. This CDR3 reads CASSLLGQGGYEQYF. CDR3 nucleotides: TGTGCCAGCAGCTTATTGGGCCAGGGTGGCTACGAGCAGTACTTC.

This clone has a handful of counts. The chain employs TRBV13 and TRBJ1-3, with D possibly being TRBD1 (5 bases). With 2 bases removed from V and 4 bases from J, the gap between germline ends came to 18 bases. The CDR3 has 17 amino acids. The germline V gene encodes CDR1 PRHDT and CDR2 FYEKMQ (reference sequence). CDR3 bases: TGTGCCAGCAGCTTATTGGAGCAGGGCCGTCGCGGAAACACCATATATTTT. The encoded protein is CASSLLEQGRRGNTIYF.

The chain couples TRBV5-4 to TRBJ2-5; D is unclear. Germline V CDR1 and CDR2: SGHNT, YYREEE (reference sequence). The CDR3 loop spans 14 amino acids. Trimming removed 4 bases from V and 2 bases from J, with 12 bases in between. The CDR3 loop reads CASSPSSGQETQYF. DNA for the CDR3: TGTGCCAGCAGCCCGTCTAGTGGACAAGAGACCCAGTACTTC.

This clone came up once. The gene calls are TRBV9 and TRBJ2-2; 8 bases are shared with TRBD2. The CDR3 has 17 residues. CDR1 and CDR2 (germline): SGDLS, YYNGEE. J lost 6 bases, V lost 4 bases, and 14 bases had no gene match. The CDR3 sequence: CASSPYTSGDGSGELFF. DNA of the CDR3: TGTGCCAGCAGCCCATATACTAGCGGTGATGGGTCCGGGGAGCTGTTTTTT.

V usage is TRBV7-6 and J usage is TRBJ1-5; 9 bases fit TRBD1. CDR3 length: 14 residues. Unmatched junction bases numbered 4, after V lost 5 bases and J lost 5 bases. CDR1 and CDR2 from the germline V gene are SGHVS and FNYEAQ. The CDR3: CASSAGQGYQPQHF. The CDR3 coding sequence is TGTGCCAGCAGCGCGGGACAGGGCTATCAGCCCCAGCATTTT.

This chain uses TRBV10-3 with TRBJ2-3; TRBD2 agrees at 8 bases. The ends lost 9 bases at V and 2 bases at J; junction bases unmatched: 10. The CDR3 runs to 15 residues. Germline CDR1 reads ENHRY; CDR2 reads SYGVKD. The CDR3 bases are TGTGCCATACGGGGGGGACTTTTAGACACAGATACGCAGTATTTT. This gives the protein CAIRGGLLDTDTQYF.

This chain uses TRBV5-1 with TRBJ2-5, with no clear D. Germline V lookup: CDR1 SGHRS, CDR2 YFSETQ. Trimming took off 4 bases at V and 0 bases at J, with 19 bases between the two ends. The CDR3 is 17 residues long. The CDR3 region is CASSARSRAEYQETQYF. In nucleotides, the CDR3 is TGCGCCAGCAGCGCCAGGTCTAGGGCCGAGTACCAAGAGACCCAGTACTTC.

As to this clone: This CDR3 is also generated by other DNA sequences in the sample. The gene calls are TRBV30 and TRBJ1-6; D is unclear. CDR1 is GTSNPN, CDR2 SVGIG, per germline (reference sequence). The CDR3 is made up of 13 amino acids. Trimming stripped 5 bases from V and 0 bases from J, with 5 bases between. CDR3 sequence reads: CAWRSSYNSPLHF. The DNA of the CDR3 is TGTGCCTGGCGTAGCTCCTATAATTCACCCCTCCACTTT.

This clone was seen a handful of times. The rearrangement uses TRBV27 and TRBJ2-7; 12 nucleotides align to TRBD1. With V trimmed by 5 bases and J by 1 base, 15 bases remained unmatched. This CDR3 is 19 amino acids long. Per the germline V gene, CDR1 is MNHEY and CDR2 is SMNVEV (reference sequence). Written as DNA, the CDR3 is TGTGCCAGCAGTCCGACCGGGACAGGGGGCGGGTGGGGTTCCTACGAGCAGTACTTC. Translation gives CASSPTGTGGGWGSYEQYF.

The V gene is TRBV11-1, the J gene TRBJ2-2, with 9 nucleotides matching TRBD1. Germline V gene sequence: CDR1 SGHAT, CDR2 FQDESV (reference sequence). The CDR3 totals 16 residues. The V segment lost 5 bases and the J segment 2 bases; nucleotides outside the gene matches: 6. CDR3 amino acids: CASSTHRGRNTGELFF. CDR3 DNA: TGTGCCAGCAGCACGCACAGGGGGCGCAACACCGGGGAGCTGTTTTTT. Full variable domain (rest looked up from reference TRBV11-1 and TRBJ2-2): EAEVAQSPRYKITEKSQAVAFWCDPISGHATLYWYRQILGQGPELLVQFQDESVVDDSQLPKDRFSAERLKGVDSTLKIQPAELGDSAMYLCASSTHRGRNTGELFFGEGSRLTVL.

The table lists this clone with a count of one. V and J are TRBV5-6 and TRBJ2-5; 7 bases match TRBD2. The length of the CDR3 is 15 residues. The germline V gene has CDR1 SGHDT and CDR2 YYEEEE. V dropped 2 bases and J dropped 4; count of bases not matched to a gene: 8. In nucleotides, the CDR3 is TGTGCCAGCAGCTTAGGACTAGTCCTTCCAGAGACCCAGTACTTC. Its translation is CASSLGLVLPETQYF.

The rearrangement joins TRBV6-4 to TRBJ2-3; 8 nucleotides align to TRBD2. The CDR3 is 14 residues long. Unmatched junction bases numbered 6, after V lost 6 bases and J lost 4 bases. The germline V gene encodes CDR1 MRHNA and CDR2 SNTAGT. This chain's CDR3 is CASSRGLDADTQYF. The DNA of the CDR3 is TGTGCCAGCAGCAGGGGACTAGACGCAGATACGCAGTATTTT.

V and J are TRBV2 and TRBJ2-7; TRBD2 agrees at 9 bases. The CDR3 is 14 residues long. The V and J ends lost 6 bases and 2 bases, in that order; junction bases with no gene match: 5. Germline CDR1 reads SNHLY; CDR2 reads FYNNEI. The CDR3 DNA is TGTGCCAGCAGAAAGCGGGAGGACCCCTACGAGCAGTACTTC. Translation gives CASRKREDPYEQYF.

The chain carries TRBV7-2 and TRBJ2-2, with D perhaps TRBD2 (6 bases). The V end was cut by 5 bases, the J end by 3 bases, with 13 bases between. Germline CDR1 reads SGHTA; CDR2 reads FQGNSA. CDR3 length equals 15 residues. The CDR3 is CASSSLLADTGELFF. In nucleotides, the CDR3 is TGTGCCAGCAGCAGTCTACTAGCAGACACCGGGGAGCTGTTTTTT.

J is TRBJ1-4 and V is TRBV19; no clear D. The germline V gene has CDR1 LNHDA and CDR2 SQIVND (reference sequence). The V gene lost 5 bases and the J gene lost 5 bases, with 9 bases spanning the gap. CDR3 length equals 13 residues. The CDR3 loop is CASSGLLNEKLFF. The CDR3, as DNA: TGTGCCAGTAGTGGACTGCTCAATGAAAAACTGTTTTTT.

This rearrangement joins TRBV9 to TRBJ2-1; 7 bases are a match to TRBD2. The ends lost 4 bases at V and 6 bases at J; junction bases unmatched: 10. Germline assignment: CDR1 SGDLS and CDR2 YYNGEE. The length of the CDR3 is 15 residues. As DNA, the CDR3 is TGTGCCAGCAGCTCCGGGGACGGGAGGATCAATGAGCAGTTCTTC. Protein sequence: CASSSGDGRINEQFF.

The J gene is TRBJ2-1, the V gene TRBV28, with TRBD2 as a possible D gene (7 bases). Trimming cost V 6 bases and J 4 bases, with 19 bases left between them. CDR1 and CDR2 from the germline V gene are MDHEN and SYDVKM. The CDR3 has 16 amino acids. DNA for the CDR3: TGTGCCAGCAGCGGAAAGAGGGGGGGGCTTTACAATGAGCAGTTCTTC. Translated, it gives CASSGKRGGLYNEQFF.

This clone was recorded a few times. The identical CDR3 is also encoded by other nucleotide sequences in the sample. The rearrangement links TRBV19 to TRBJ1-3; D gene unclear. V was trimmed by 3 bases and J by 0 bases, leaving 6 bases between them. Germline CDR1 and CDR2: LNHDA and SQIVND (reference sequence). The CDR3 extends over 14 amino acids. CDR3 coding DNA: TGTGCCAGTAGTATTGGAGGCTCTGGAAACACCATATATTTT. The encoded protein is CASSIGGSGNTIYF.

This clone was seen only once. The chain combines TRBV5-1 with TRBJ1-1; D gene uncertain. Germline values: CDR1 SGHRS, CDR2 YFSETQ. The V and J ends lost 4 bases and 6 bases respectively, with 13 bases between them. This CDR3 is built from 13 residues. CDR3 region: CASSPAGSSEAFF. DNA of the CDR3: TGCGCCAGCAGCCCAGCGGGTTCTTCTGAAGCTTTCTTT. The full variable domain, completed using reference TRBV5-1 and TRBJ1-1, is KAGVTQTPRYLIKTRGQQVTLSCSPISGHRSVSWYQQTPGQGLQFLFEYFSETQRNKGNFPGRFSGRQFSNSRSEMNVSTLELGDSALYLCASSPAGSSEAFFGQGTRLTVV.

This clone has a single count. The rearrangement uses TRBV7-2 and TRBJ2-7, with a weak D call TRBD2 (6 bases). CDR3 size: 15 residues. CDR1 and CDR2 from the germline V gene are SGHTA and FQGNSA. V lost 5 bases and J 2 bases, leaving 16 bases between the germline ends. This CDR3 is CASSVEGLLTYEQYF. For the CDR3, the DNA is TGTGCCAGCAGCGTAGAGGGACTTCTAACCTACGAGCAGTACTTC.

The chain carries TRBV4-1 and TRBJ1-5; D uncertain. Germline V gene sequence: CDR1 MGHRA, CDR2 YSYEKL. V was clipped by 1 base and J by 7 bases, with 14 bases between them. The CDR3 runs 15 residues. The CDR3 DNA reads TGCGCCAGCAGCCAAGTATGGGGAGATGGGCAGCCCCAGCATTTT. It encodes CASSQVWGDGQPQHF.

This clone was seen only once. The chain uses TRBV27 and TRBJ1-1, with D uncertain. The V end lost 6 bases, the J end lost 0 bases, and 11 bases lay between the germline ends. This CDR3 is 14 amino acids long. Germline CDR1 and CDR2: MNHEY and SMNVEV (reference sequence). This chain's CDR3 is CASSNGYMNTEAFF. The CDR3 DNA follows: TGTGCCAGCAGCAACGGATATATGAACACTGAAGCTTTCTTT.